The 20 T cell receptor beta chains below all came from one sample that was sequenced in a study of shared clonotypes between healthy human individuals. Libraries were prepared by immunoSEQ multiplex PCR; TCRdb keeps only in-frame clonotypes and omits some of them. The sample lists approximately 2,000,000 clones, 93% occurring once. Naive CD8 cells, CD45RO-negative and positively selected for CCR7, excluded terminally differentiated effector memory CD45RA+ cells. The sample taken for sequencing was naive CD8+ T cells from PBMCs. The receptor source for this set is a young man in good health. Some clones in this sample may be carry-over from other donors' samples.

V usage is TRBV7-2 and J usage is TRBJ2-1; 8 nucleotides agree with TRBD2. V was clipped by 4 bases and J by 8 bases; unmatched bases: 7. CDR1 is SGHTA, CDR2 FQGNSA, per germline. The CDR3 spans 14 residues. In DNA form, the CDR3 reads TGTGCCAGCAGCTCGCGGGAGGCTGATCATGAGCAGTTCTTC. Translation gives CASSSREADHEQFF.

V usage is TRBV7-8 and J usage is TRBJ2-5; 9 nucleotides match TRBD2. Germline CDR1 and CDR2: SGHVS and FQNEAQ. The CDR3 totals 18 residues. The V and J ends lost 0 bases and 0 bases, in that order; junction bases with no gene match: 8. The CDR3 loop is CASSLAPGIAGDQETQYF. CDR3 DNA sequence: TGTGCCAGCAGCTTAGCGCCAGGGATAGCGGGGGACCAAGAGACCCAGTACTTC.

The chain links TRBV29-1 to TRBJ1-1; D ambiguous. Germline lookup yields CDR1 SQVTM and CDR2 ANQGSEA. The CDR3 totals 12 residues. V was clipped by 6 bases and J by 2 bases, with 10 bases between them. The CDR3 coding sequence is TGCAGCGTATGTCACTTAAACACTGAAGCTTTCTTT. As protein: CSVCHLNTEAFF.

This sequence joins TRBV7-9 and TRBJ1-2; 7 nucleotides match TRBD1. The CDR3 is made up of 14 amino acids. J lost 2 bases, V lost 4 bases, and 4 bases had no gene match. Germline assignment: CDR1 SEHNR and CDR2 FQNEAQ (reference sequence). The CDR3 DNA sequence: TGTGCCAGCAGCTCCCCACAGGGGAACTATGGCTACACCTTC. It specifies CASSSPQGNYGYTF.

The count of this clone is one. J is TRBJ1-1 and V is TRBV4-2; 7 bases line up with TRBD1. The CDR3 has 15 residues. The germline CDR1 and CDR2 sequences are LGHNA and YNFKEQ. The junction had 12 bases not matched to a gene; V was cut back by 4 bases and J by 7 bases. The CDR3 loop reads CASSRGGYRGNEAFF. The CDR3 bases are TGTGCCAGCAGCCGGGGGGGATACAGGGGAAATGAAGCTTTCTTT.

The CDR3 DNA reads TGTGCCAGCAGCCAGGACCGGGACAGAAACTACGAGCAGTACTTC. This sequence encodes CASSQDRDRNYEQYF. The chain employs TRBV4-2 and TRBJ2-7; 7 bases line up with TRBD1. This CDR3 comprises 15 residues. Germline-derived CDR1 and CDR2 are LGHNA and YNFKEQ. The V gene end was trimmed by 3 bases and the J gene end by 3 bases; junction bases not matched to a gene: 8.

The gene calls are TRBV4-1 and TRBJ2-7, with a tentative D call TRBD1 (5 bases). Trimming stripped 2 bases from V and 5 bases from J, with 13 bases between. The CDR3 sequence is 14 residues long. From germline, CDR1 is MGHRA and CDR2 YSYEKL. CDR3 sequence: CASSQLQGVHEQYF. The CDR3 nucleotides are TGCGCCAGCAGCCAACTGCAGGGTGTCCACGAGCAGTACTTC.

V and J are TRBV28 and TRBJ2-1, with 10 bases identical to TRBD2. Trimming took 8 bases from V and 0 from J; bases not matched to a gene: 7. Germline CDR1 reads MDHEN; CDR2 reads SYDVKM. The CDR3 runs to 16 residues. Here the CDR3 DNA reads TGTGCCAGCGTCGGACTAGCGGAGGGCTCCTACAATGAGCAGTTCTTC. It encodes CASVGLAEGSYNEQFF.

The chain links TRBV5-6 to TRBJ1-5; the match to TRBD1 covers 10 bases. The CDR3 is made up of 15 amino acids. Germline loops: CDR1 SGHDT, CDR2 YYEEEE. V dropped 4 bases and J dropped 5; count of bases not matched to a gene: 6. CDR3 DNA sequence: TGTGCCAGCAGCCTAACCGGGACAGGGGATCAGCCCCAGCATTTT. Its protein is CASSLTGTGDQPQHF. Combining the CDR3 with reference TRBV5-6 and TRBJ1-5 gives the whole variable domain DAGVTQSPTHLIKTRGQQVTLRCSPKSGHDTVSWYQQALGQGPQFIFQYYEEEERQRGNFPDRFSGHQFPNYSSELNVNALLLGDSALYLCASSLTGTGDQPQHFGDGTRLSIL.

The rearrangement uses TRBV5-1 and TRBJ2-1; D may be TRBD1 (6 bases). This CDR3 is 17 amino acids long. Trimming removed 4 bases at V and 0 bases at J, with 17 bases between. CDR1 and CDR2 (germline): SGHRS, YFSETQ. CDR3 sequence (DNA): TGCGCCAGCAGCCTGGGACACCGAACTTCCTCCTACAATGAGCAGTTCTTC. Its translation: CASSLGHRTSSYNEQFF.

The rearrangement uses TRBV6-1 and TRBJ2-5, with D unclear. Germline CDR1 and CDR2: MNHNS and SASEGT. V lost 5 bases to trimming and J lost 11 bases, with 6 bases between them. The CDR3 runs to 9 residues. The CDR3 spells CASSILQYF. The CDR3 nucleotides read TGTGCCAGCAGTATACTACAGTACTTC.

The V call is TRBV9, the J call TRBJ2-3; 8 bases match TRBD2. The CDR3 runs 17 residues. The germline gives CDR1 SGDLS, CDR2 YYNGEE. V trimming: 0 bases; J trimming: 0 bases; junction bases outside the gene matches: 6. The CDR3 loop reads CASSVGVIAGSTDTQYF. DNA of the CDR3: TGTGCCAGCAGCGTAGGAGTTATAGCGGGAAGCACAGATACGCAGTATTTT.

In its sample, this clone was seen once. V gene TRBV6-1 combines with J gene TRBJ2-7; TRBD1 might be the D (6 bases). V was shortened by 3 bases and J by 0 bases, with 9 bases between the two germline ends. Germline V gives CDR1 MNHNS, CDR2 SASEGT. The CDR3 consists of 14 residues. The CDR3: CASSDRTASYEQYF. The DNA of the CDR3 is TGTGCCAGCAGTGACCGGACAGCCTCCTACGAGCAGTACTTC.

The gene calls are TRBV6-1 and TRBJ1-2; TRBD1 aligns across 9 bases. Germline trimming cut 6 bases from V and 5 bases from J; bases unmatched to any gene: 1. Germline CDR1 is MNHNS and CDR2 is SASEGT. The CDR3 covers 12 residues. The CDR3 coding sequence is TGTGCCAGCAGGGGGACAGGGTATGGCTACACCTTC. Its translation is CASRGTGYGYTF.

This chain links TRBV9 with TRBJ1-4; D is uncertain. This CDR3 comprises 15 residues. CDR1 and CDR2 from the germline V gene are SGDLS and YYNGEE. The ends were cut back, 4 bases at V and 5 bases at J, with 15 bases in the middle. CDR3 DNA sequence: TGTGCCAGCAGCCCTACTCCAAAGCGGAATGAAAAACTGTTTTTT. Amino acids: CASSPTPKRNEKLFF.

The CDR3 nucleotides read TGCAGCGTTGGCCCAGGGGGCGATGGCTACACCTTC. Encoded protein: CSVGPGGDGYTF. The J gene is TRBJ1-2, the V gene TRBV29-1; 8 bases align to TRBD1. Per germline, CDR1 SQVTM and CDR2 ANQGSEA. This CDR3 comprises 12 residues. V trimming: 4 bases; J trimming: 6 bases; junction bases outside the gene matches: 4.

The chain is built from TRBV15 and TRBJ2-5; 7 bases are a match to TRBD2. The junction had 5 bases not matched to a gene; V was cut back by 8 bases and J by 2 bases. The CDR3 has 13 residues. Germline V gives CDR1 LNHNV, CDR2 YYDKDF (reference sequence). CDR3 protein: CATAGARQETQYF. CDR3 coding DNA: TGTGCCACCGCGGGAGCGAGACAAGAGACCCAGTACTTC.

The rearrangement uses TRBV5-8 and TRBJ1-4; D call uncertain. CDR3 length: 14 residues. Germline CDR1 reads SGHTS; CDR2 reads YDEGEE. The V gene lost 4 bases and the J gene lost 2 bases, with 9 bases spanning the gap. The CDR3 spells CASSGVRTNEKLFF. In DNA form, the CDR3 reads TGTGCCAGCAGCGGGGTTCGGACTAATGAAAAACTGTTTTTT.

The rearrangement links TRBV27 to TRBJ2-1; D unclear. Germline V gene sequence: CDR1 MNHEY, CDR2 SMNVEV (reference sequence). The CDR3 has 15 residues. V lost 0 bases and J lost 0, with 6 bases in between. The CDR3 DNA reads as TGTGCCAGCAGTTTATCGCATAGCTCCTACAATGAGCAGTTCTTC. Its translation is CASSLSHSSYNEQFF.

This chain uses TRBV27 with TRBJ2-2; no clear D gene. Germline lookup yields CDR1 MNHEY and CDR2 SMNVEV (reference sequence). Trimming pared 6 bases from V and 0 bases from J, leaving 5 bases between. This CDR3 has 13 amino acids. In DNA, the CDR3 is TGTGCCAGCAGGGGCACGAACACCGGGGAGCTGTTTTTT. Translating it yields CASRGTNTGELFF.